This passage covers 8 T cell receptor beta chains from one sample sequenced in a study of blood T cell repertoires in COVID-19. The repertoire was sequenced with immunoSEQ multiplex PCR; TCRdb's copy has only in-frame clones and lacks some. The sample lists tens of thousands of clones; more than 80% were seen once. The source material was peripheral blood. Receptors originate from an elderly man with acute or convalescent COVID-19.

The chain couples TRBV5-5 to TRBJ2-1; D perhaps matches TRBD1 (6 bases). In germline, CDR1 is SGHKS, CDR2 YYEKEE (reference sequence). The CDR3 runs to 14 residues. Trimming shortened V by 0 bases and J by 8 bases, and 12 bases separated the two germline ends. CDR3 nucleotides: TGTGCCAGCAGCTTGGGGCAGGGGATCCATGAGCAGTTCTTC. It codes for CASSLGQGIHEQFF.

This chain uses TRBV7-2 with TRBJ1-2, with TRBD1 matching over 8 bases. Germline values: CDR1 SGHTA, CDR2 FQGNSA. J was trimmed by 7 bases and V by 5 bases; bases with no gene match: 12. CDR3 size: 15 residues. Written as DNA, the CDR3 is TGTGCCAGCAGCCCTGGACAGGGTGAGGGGTCTGGCTACACCTTC. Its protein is CASSPGQGEGSGYTF.

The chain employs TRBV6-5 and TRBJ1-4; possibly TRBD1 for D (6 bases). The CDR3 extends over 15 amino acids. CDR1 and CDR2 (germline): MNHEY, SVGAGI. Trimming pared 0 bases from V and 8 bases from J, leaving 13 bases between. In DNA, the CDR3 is TGTGCCAGCAGTTACTCGGCAGGGGCAGTGGAAAAACTGTTTTTT. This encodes CASSYSAGAVEKLFF.

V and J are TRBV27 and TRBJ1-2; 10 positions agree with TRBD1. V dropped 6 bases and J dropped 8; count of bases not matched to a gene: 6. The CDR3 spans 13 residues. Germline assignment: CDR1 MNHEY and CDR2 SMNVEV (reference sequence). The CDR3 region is CASRGTGAGGYTF. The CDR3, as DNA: TGTGCCAGCAGGGGGACAGGGGCCGGCGGCTACACCTTC.

CDR3 bases: TGTGCCGGAGGGCTCGGGGATACGCAGTATTTT. Protein product: CAGGLGDTQYF. The genes are TRBV2 and TRBJ2-3, with D possibly being TRBD2 (6 bases). V lost 11 bases and J lost 6, with 12 bases in between. The CDR3 extends over 11 amino acids. The germline CDR1 and CDR2 sequences are SNHLY and FYNNEI. Drawing the rest from reference TRBV2 and TRBJ2-3, the complete variable domain is EPEVTQTPSHQVTQMGQEVILRCVPISNHLYFYWYRQILGQKVEFLVSFYNNEISEKSEIFDDQFSVERPDGSNFTLKIRSTKLEDSAMYFCAGGLGDTQYFGPGTRLTVL.

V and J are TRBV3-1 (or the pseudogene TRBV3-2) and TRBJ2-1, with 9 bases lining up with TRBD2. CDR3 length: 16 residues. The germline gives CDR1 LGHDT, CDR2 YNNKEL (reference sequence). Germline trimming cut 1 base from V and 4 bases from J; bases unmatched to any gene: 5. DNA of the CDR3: TGTGCCAGCAGCCAAGGAGCTAGCGGGGCTTACAATGAGCAGTTCTTC. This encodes CASSQGASGAYNEQFF.

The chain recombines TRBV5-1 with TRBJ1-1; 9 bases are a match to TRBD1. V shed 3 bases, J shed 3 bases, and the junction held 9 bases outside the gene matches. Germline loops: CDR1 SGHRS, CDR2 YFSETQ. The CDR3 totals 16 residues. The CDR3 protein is CASSSPTGGRDTEAFF. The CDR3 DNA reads TGCGCCAGCAGCTCCCCAACAGGGGGCAGGGACACTGAAGCTTTCTTT.

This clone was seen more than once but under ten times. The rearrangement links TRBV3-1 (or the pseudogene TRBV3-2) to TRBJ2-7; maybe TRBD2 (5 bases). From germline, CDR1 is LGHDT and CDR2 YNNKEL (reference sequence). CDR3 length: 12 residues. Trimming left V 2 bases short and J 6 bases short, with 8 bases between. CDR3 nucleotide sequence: TGTGCCAGCAGCCAAAGCGGAGGCGAGCAGTACTTC. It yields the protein CASSQSGGEQYF.